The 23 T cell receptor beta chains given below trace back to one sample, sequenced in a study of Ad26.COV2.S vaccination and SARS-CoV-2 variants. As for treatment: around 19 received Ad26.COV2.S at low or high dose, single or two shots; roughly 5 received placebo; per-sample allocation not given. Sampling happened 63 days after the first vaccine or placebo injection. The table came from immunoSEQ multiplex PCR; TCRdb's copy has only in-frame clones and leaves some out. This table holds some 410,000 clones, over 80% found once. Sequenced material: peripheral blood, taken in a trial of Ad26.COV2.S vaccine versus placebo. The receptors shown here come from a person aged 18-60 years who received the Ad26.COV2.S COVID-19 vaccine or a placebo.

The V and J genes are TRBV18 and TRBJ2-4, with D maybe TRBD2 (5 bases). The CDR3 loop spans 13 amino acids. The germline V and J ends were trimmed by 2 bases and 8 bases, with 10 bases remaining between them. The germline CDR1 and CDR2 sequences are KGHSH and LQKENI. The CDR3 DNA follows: TGTGCCAGCTCACCAGGAGACGGGGACATTCAGTACTTC. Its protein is CASSPGDGDIQYF.

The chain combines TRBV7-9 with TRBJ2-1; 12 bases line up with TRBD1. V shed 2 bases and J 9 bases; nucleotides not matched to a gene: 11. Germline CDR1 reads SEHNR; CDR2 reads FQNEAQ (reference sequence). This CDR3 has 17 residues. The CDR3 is CASSLLRPGQGAGEQFF. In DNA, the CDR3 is TGTGCCAGCAGCTTATTAAGACCGGGACAGGGGGCAGGTGAGCAGTTCTTC.

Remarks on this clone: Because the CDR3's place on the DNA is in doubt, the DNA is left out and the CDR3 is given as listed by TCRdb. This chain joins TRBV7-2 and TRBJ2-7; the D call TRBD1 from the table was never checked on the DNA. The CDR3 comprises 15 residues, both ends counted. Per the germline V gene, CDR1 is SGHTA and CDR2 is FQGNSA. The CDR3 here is CASSLDPVGAGAKDF.

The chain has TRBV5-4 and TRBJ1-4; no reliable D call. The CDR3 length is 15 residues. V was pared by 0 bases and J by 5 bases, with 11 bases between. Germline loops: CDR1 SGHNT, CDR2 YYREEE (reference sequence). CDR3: CASSLGGTKNEKLFF. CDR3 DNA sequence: TGTGCCAGCAGCTTGGGAGGTACCAAGAATGAAAAACTGTTTTTT.

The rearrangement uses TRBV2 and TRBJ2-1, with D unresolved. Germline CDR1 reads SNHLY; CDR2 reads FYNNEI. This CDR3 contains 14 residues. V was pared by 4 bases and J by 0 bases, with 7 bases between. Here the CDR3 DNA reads TGTGCCAGCAGTGTACCGAGCTCCTACAATGAGCAGTTCTTC. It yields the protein CASSVPSSYNEQFF.

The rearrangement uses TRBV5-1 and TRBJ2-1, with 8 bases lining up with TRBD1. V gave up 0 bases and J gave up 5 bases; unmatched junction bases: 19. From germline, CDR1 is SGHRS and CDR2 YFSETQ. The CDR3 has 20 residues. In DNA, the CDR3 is TGCGCCAGCAGCTTGGTAGGGACAGGAGTTACTAGCTCTCCGCACAATGAGCAGTTCTTC. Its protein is CASSLVGTGVTSSPHNEQFF.

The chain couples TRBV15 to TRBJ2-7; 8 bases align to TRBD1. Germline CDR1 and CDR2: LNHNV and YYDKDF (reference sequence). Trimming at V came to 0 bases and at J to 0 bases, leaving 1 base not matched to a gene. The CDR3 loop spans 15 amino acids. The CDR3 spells CATSRETGGSYEQYF. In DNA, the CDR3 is TGTGCCACCAGCAGAGAAACAGGGGGCTCCTACGAGCAGTACTTC.

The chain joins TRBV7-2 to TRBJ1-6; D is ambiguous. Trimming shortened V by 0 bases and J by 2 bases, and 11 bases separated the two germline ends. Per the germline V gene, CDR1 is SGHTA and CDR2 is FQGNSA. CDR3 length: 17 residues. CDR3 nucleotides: TGTGCCAGCAGCTTAGCTTATGGCATCACCTATAATTCACCCCTCCACTTT. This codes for CASSLAYGITYNSPLHF.

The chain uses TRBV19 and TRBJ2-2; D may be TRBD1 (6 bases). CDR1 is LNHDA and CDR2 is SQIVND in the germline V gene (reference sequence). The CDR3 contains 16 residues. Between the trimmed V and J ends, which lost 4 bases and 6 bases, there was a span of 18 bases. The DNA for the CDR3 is TGTGCCAGTAGTAGCTCGGGACACCGGGCCCCCGGGGAGCTGTTTTTT. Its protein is CASSSSGHRAPGELFF.

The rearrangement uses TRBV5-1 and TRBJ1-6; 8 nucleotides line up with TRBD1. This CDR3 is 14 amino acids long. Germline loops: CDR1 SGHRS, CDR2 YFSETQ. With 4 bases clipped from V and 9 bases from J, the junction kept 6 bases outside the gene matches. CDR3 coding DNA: TGCGCCAGCAGCCAAGGACAGGGTAGTTCACCCCTCCACTTT. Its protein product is CASSQGQGSSPLHF. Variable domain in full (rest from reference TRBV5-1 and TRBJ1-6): KAGVTQTPRYLIKTRGQQVTLSCSPISGHRSVSWYQQTPGQGLQFLFEYFSETQRNKGNFPGRFSGRQFSNSRSEMNVSTLELGDSALYLCASSQGQGSSPLHFGNGTRLTVT.

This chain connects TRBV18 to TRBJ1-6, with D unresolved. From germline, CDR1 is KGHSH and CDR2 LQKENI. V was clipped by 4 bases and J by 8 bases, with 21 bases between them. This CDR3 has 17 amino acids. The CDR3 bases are TGTGCCAGCTCACTAACAGCTCCGGGATTCCTGGATTCACCCCTCCACTTT. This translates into CASSLTAPGFLDSPLHF.

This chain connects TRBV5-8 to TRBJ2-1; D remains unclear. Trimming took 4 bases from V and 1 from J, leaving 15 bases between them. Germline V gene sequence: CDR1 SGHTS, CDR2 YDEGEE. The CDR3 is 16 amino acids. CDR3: CASSPGHLGSYNEQFF. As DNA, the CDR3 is TGTGCCAGCAGCCCCGGGCACCTGGGGTCCTACAATGAGCAGTTCTTC.

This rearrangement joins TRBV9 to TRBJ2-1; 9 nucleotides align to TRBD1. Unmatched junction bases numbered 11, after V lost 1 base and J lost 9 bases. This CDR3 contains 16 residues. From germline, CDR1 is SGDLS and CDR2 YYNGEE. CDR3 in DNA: TGTGCCAGCAGCGTAACCGGGACAGGGTCTAAGTTTGAGCAGTTCTTC. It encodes CASSVTGTGSKFEQFF.

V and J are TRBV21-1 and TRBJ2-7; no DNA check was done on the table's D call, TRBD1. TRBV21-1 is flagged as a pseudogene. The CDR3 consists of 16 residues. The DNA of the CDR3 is TGTGCCAGCAGCAAAGATGTGAGGACACAGGTGGACGAGCAGTACTTC. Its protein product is CASSKDVRTQVDEQYF.

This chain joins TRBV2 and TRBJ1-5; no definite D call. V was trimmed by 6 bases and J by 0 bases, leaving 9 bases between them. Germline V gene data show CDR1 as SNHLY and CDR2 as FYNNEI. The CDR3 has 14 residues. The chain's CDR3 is CASRKQNSNQPQHF. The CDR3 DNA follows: TGTGCCAGCAGAAAACAGAATAGCAATCAGCCCCAGCATTTT.

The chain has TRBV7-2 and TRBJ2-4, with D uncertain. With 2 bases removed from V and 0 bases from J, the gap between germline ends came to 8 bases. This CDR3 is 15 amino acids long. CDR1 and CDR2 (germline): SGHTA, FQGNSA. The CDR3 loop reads CASSLMVGAKNIQYF. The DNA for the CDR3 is TGTGCCAGCAGCTTAATGGTGGGAGCCAAAAACATTCAGTACTTC.

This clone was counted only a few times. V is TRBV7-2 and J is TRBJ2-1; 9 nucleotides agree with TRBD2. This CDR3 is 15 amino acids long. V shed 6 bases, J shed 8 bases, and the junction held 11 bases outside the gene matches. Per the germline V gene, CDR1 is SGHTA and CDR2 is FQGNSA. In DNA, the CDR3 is TGTGCCAGCAGTAATAGCGGGGGCGCGGGTGATGAGCAGTTCTTC. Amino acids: CASSNSGGAGDEQFF.

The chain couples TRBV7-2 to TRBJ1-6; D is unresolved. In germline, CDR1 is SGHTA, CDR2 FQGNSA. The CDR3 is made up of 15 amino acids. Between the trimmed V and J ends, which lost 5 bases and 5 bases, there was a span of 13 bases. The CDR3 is CASSRGRSNNSPLHF. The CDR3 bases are TGTGCCAGCAGCCGTGGACGGTCAAATAATTCACCCCTCCACTTT.

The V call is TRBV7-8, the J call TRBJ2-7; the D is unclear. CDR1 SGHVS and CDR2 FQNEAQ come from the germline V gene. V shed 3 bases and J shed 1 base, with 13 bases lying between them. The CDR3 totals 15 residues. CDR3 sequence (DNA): TGTGCCAGCAGCTTTTCGTCCGTGCTGTCCTACGAGCAGTACTTC. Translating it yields CASSFSSVLSYEQYF.

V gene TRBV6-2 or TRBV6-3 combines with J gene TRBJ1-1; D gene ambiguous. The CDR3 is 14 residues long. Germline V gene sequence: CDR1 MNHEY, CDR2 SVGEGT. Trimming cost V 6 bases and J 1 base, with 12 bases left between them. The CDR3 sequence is CASSLGPGNTEAFF. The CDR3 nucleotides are TGTGCCAGCAGCCTTGGCCCCGGGAACACTGAAGCTTTCTTT.

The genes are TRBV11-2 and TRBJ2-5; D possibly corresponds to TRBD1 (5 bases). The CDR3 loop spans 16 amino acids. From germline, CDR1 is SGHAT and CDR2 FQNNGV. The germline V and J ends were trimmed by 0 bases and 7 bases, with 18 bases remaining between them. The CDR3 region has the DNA TGTGCCAGCAGCTTAGAACCCTGGGCAGGGTACGGGACCCAGTACTTC. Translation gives CASSLEPWAGYGTQYF. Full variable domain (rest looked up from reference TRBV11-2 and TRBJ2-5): EAGVAQSPRYKIIEKRQSVAFWCNPISGHATLYWYQQILGQGPKLLIQFQNNGVVDDSQLPKDRFSAERLKGVDSTLKIQPAKLEDSAVYLCASSLEPWAGYGTQYFGPGTRLLVL.

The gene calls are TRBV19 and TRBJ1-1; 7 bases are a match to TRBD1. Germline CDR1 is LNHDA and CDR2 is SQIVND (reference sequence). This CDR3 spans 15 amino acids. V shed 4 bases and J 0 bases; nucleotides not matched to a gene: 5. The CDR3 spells CASSNRDSLNTEAFF. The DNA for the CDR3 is TGTGCCAGTAGTAACCGGGACAGCCTGAACACTGAAGCTTTCTTT.

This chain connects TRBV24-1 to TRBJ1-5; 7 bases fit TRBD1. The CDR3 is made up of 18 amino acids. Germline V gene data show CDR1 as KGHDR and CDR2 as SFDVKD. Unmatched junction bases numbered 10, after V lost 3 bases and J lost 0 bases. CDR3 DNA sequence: TGTGCCACCAGTGATGACAGGGCGTCCCAACTTAGCAATCAGCCCCAGCATTTT. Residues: CATSDDRASQLSNQPQHF.